These T cell receptor beta chains were read from a single sample in a study of response to subunit inactivated influenza vaccine. TCRdb reprocessed the RT-PCR reads with MiXCR, giving one entry per CDR3 protein. In the table there are fewer than 600,000 distinct CDR3 sequences, approximately 7.3% of which are singletons. The sequences come from PBMCs from blood, collected less than 30 months after vaccination. These receptors came from a man aged 50-75 years who received an inactivated influenza vaccine. Both conserved end residues are part of each CDR3. A D gene is named only where the DNA matches it firmly. Clone sizes are given selectively: once, few, many, or a class where the clone is expanded.

D gene	V gene	J gene	clone size	CDR3 protein	CDR3 DNA
.	TRBV20-1	TRBJ2-5	few	CSADPHLMAEETQYF	TGCAGTGCCGACCCCCACCTAATGGCTGAAGAGACCCAGTACTTC
.	TRBV6-2/TRBV6-3	TRBJ2-2	few	CASSLPSPAGELFF	TGTGCCAGCAGCCTACCCTCGCCCGCCGGGGAGCTGTTTTTT
TRBD1	TRBV4-3	TRBJ1-2	few	CASSQDLGTGSHRYGYTF	TGCGCCAGCAGCCAAGATCTTGGGACAGGGAGTCATCGGTATGGCTACACCTTC
.	TRBV7-2	TRBJ2-7	many	CASSLAGRVINEQYF	TGTGCCAGCAGCTTAGCCGGCAGGGTTATCAACGAGCAGTACTTC
.	TRBV5-5	TRBJ1-4	few	CASSLDPGDEKLFF	TGTGCCAGCAGCTTGGACCCGGGGGATGAAAAACTGTTTTTT
.	TRBV28	TRBJ1-2	.	CASTTPQGSLTYGYTF	TGTGCCAGCACTACGCCACAGGGTTCCTTGACTTATGGCTACACCTTC
.	TRBV14	TRBJ2-7	.	CASSQAFTGSEQYF	TGTGCCAGCAGCCAAGCCTTCACAGGGAGCGAGCAGTACTTC
TRBD1	TRBV24-1	TRBJ2-3	few	CATSLRGQGADTQYF	TGTGCCACCAGTCTCCGCGGACAGGGGGCAGATACGCAGTATTTT
TRBD2	TRBV7-8	TRBJ2-7	few	CASSRLRTTSGISYEQYF	TGTGCCAGCAGCCGATTGCGTACTACTAGCGGGATCTCCTACGAGCAGTACTTC
.	TRBV11-2	TRBJ2-7	many	CASSPSGTDLYEQYF	TGTGCCAGCAGCCCCTCTGGCACAGACCTCTACGAGCAGTACTTC
.	TRBV2	TRBJ2-5	few	CASISGVTSWQETQYF	TGTGCCAGCATATCCGGGGTAACAAGCTGGCAAGAGACCCAGTACTTC
.	TRBV14	TRBJ2-7	.	CASSPTSTYEQYF	TGTGCCAGCAGCCCGACTAGTACCTACGAGCAGTACTTC
.	TRBV20-1	TRBJ2-3	few	CSASRSGSTDTQYF	TGCAGTGCTAGCCGTAGCGGATCCACAGATACGCAGTATTTT
.	TRBV7-9	TRBJ2-3	.	CASSLDGADTQYF	TGTGCCAGCAGCTTAGACGGGGCAGATACGCAGTATTTT
.	TRBV4-1	TRBJ2-1	.	CASSQPPDGVYEQFF	TGCGCCAGCAGCCAACCTCCCGACGGCGTCTATGAGCAGTTCTTC
.	TRBV7-8	TRBJ2-7	.	CASSYLGGHKPHEQYF	TGTGCCAGCAGCTACCTTGGGGGACACAAACCCCACGAGCAGTACTTC
.	TRBV6-5	TRBJ2-1	many	CASSYSDLFTSPLNEQFF	TGTGCCAGCAGTTACTCGGACCTGTTCACCTCACCCCTCAATGAGCAGTTCTTC
TRBD1	TRBV12-3/TRBV12-4	TRBJ2-7	.	CASSWTGGPYEQYF	TGTGCCAGCAGTTGGACAGGGGGTCCCTACGAGCAGTACTTC
TRBD1	TRBV6-1	TRBJ2-7	.	CASSEKTGFGFEQYF	TGTGCCAGCAGCGAGAAGACAGGGTTTGGTTTCGAGCAGTACTTC
.	TRBV20-1	TRBJ1-1	few	CSASPLEGGGTEAFF	TGCAGTGCTAGCCCTTTGGAGGGGGGCGGGACTGAAGCTTTCTTT
.	TRBV18	TRBJ1-2	few	CASSPGRTYGYTF	TGTGCCAGCTCACCGGGCCGGACCTATGGCTACACCTTC
TRBD2	TRBV7-2	TRBJ2-3	few	CASSFLAGGPDTQYF	TGTGCCAGCAGCTTTCTAGCGGGAGGCCCAGATACGCAGTATTTT
.	TRBV28	TRBJ2-7	few	CASSSLGGGPPYEQYF	TGTGCCAGCAGTTCTCTAGGGGGAGGGCCCCCCTACGAGCAGTACTTC
.	TRBV6-1	TRBJ1-5	.	CASSSIGEGNQPQHF	TGTGCCAGCAGCTCTATCGGGGAGGGGAATCAGCCCCAGCATTTT
.	TRBV9	TRBJ1-1	few	CASSATELPRTEAFF	TGTGCCAGCAGCGCAACAGAATTACCCAGGACTGAAGCTTTCTTT
TRBD1	TRBV7-2	TRBJ2-1	few	CASSTQLQGNEQFF	TGTGCCAGCAGCACACAATTACAGGGGAATGAGCAGTTCTTC
TRBD1	TRBV10-2	TRBJ1-2	.	CASSDPGQGLAYGYTF	TGCGCCAGCAGTGACCCGGGACAGGGATTGGCCTATGGCTACACCTTC
.	TRBV29-1	TRBJ2-1	many	CSGVPWRDPYEQFF	TGCAGCGGGGTACCCTGGCGGGACCCCTATGAGCAGTTCTTC
TRBD2	TRBV29-1	TRBJ2-7	few	CSIRGGGSYEQYF	TGCAGCATTCGGGGGGGGGGCTCCTACGAGCAGTACTTC
TRBD2	TRBV20-1	TRBJ2-3	.	CSARDSLAGDRRSQYF	TGCAGTGCTAGAGATTCCCTAGCGGGAGATCGCCGCTCGCAGTATTTT
.	TRBV29-1	TRBJ2-6	many	CSVDGSSGANVLTF	TGCAGCGTTGACGGTAGCTCTGGGGCCAACGTCCTGACTTTC
.	TRBV3-1	TRBJ2-3	few	CASTKGGDTQYF	TGTGCCAGCACCAAAGGGGGAGATACGCAGTATTTT
.	TRBV6-2/TRBV6-3	TRBJ2-1	few	CASSTYRKIYNEQFF	TGTGCCAGCAGTACTTATCGCAAAATCTACAATGAGCAGTTCTTC
.	TRBV27	TRBJ1-1	few	CASSLGTGAGAFF	TGTGCCAGCAGTTTGGGGACCGGGGCAGGAGCTTTCTTT
TRBD1	TRBV10-3	TRBJ2-7	few	CAISDLDRGAYEQYF	TGTGCCATCAGTGATTTGGACAGGGGGGCCTACGAGCAGTACTTC
.	TRBV28	TRBJ2-7	few	CASRMRQDSYEQYF	TGTGCCAGCAGGATGCGACAGGACAGCTACGAGCAGTACTTC
.	TRBV20-1	TRBJ2-1	many	CSARRQGGEQFF	TGCAGTGCTAGAAGGCAGGGCGGTGAGCAGTTCTTC
.	TRBV7-2	TRBJ2-7	.	CASSLGGTFNEQYF	TGTGCCAGCAGCTTAGGGGGGACATTCAACGAGCAGTACTTC
TRBD2	TRBV12-3/TRBV12-4	TRBJ2-7	.	CASSLNPAGYEQYF	TGTGCCAGCAGTTTAAATCCAGCGGGATACGAGCAGTACTTC
.	TRBV5-1	TRBJ2-5	many	CASSLAALATRAVETQYF	TGCGCCAGCAGCTTGGCCGCTCTGGCGACAAGGGCGGTGGAGACCCAGTACTTC
.	TRBV10-3	TRBJ1-2	many	CAISAGTSNYGYTF	TGTGCCATCAGTGCCGGGACATCTAACTATGGCTACACCTTC
.	TRBV7-9	TRBJ1-1	.	CASSLVQANEAFF	TGTGCCAGCAGCTTAGTACAGGCGAATGAAGCTTTCTTT
.	TRBV7-9	TRBJ2-3	few	CASSSDGLSDTQYF	TGTGCCAGCAGCTCTGACGGCCTTAGCGATACGCAGTATTTT
TRBD1	TRBV18	TRBJ1-2	.	CASSPTGEGYTF	TGTGCCAGCTCACCCACAGGGGAAGGCTACACCTTC
.	TRBV20-1	TRBJ2-5	few	CSAGTGPPQETQYF	TGCAGTGCTGGGACGGGGCCGCCTCAAGAGACCCAGTACTTC